This record looks at one T cell receptor (beta chain) sequence and its context. Its antigen is as yet unknown. This entry belongs to a study of beta chain features in type 1 diabetes. Findings and limits, study-wide: PCR could preferentially amplify shorter templates, alike in patients and controls.

Of the isolated RNA, all was reverse transcribed, and so the sequenced material was expressed TCRB transcripts. It was found that naive, central memory and regulatory T cell samples averaged about 3.57 million reads. Method: immunoSEQ multiplex PCR; TCRdb's copy keeps in-frame clones and lacks some. The sample shows a few hundred thousand clones, over 10% of them seen only once. Trimming left V 3 bases short and J 1 base short, with 9 bases between. The CDR3 has 15 residues. Germline CDR1 SGHTA, CDR2 FQGTGA. Sequences were obtained from naive CD4+ T cells from blood. The origin of this receptor is a man between 18 and 29 years old in good health. This chain uses TRBV7-3 with TRBJ2-2, with D possibly TRBD1 on 7 matching bases. Written as DNA, the CDR3 is TGTGCCAGCAGCTTCAGGGGGGTGAACACCGGGGAGCTGTTTTTT. Its protein product is CASSFRGVNTGELFF.